This T cell receptor (beta chain) stems from a study of identical twins. Study-wide results and limits: The presence of invariant MAIT and iNKT cells could partly confound analyses of zero-insertion sequences.

This clonotype was seen a few times. Its antigen is not identified. MiXCR, applied by TCRdb to the 5' RACE reads, yields one record per CDR3 protein. The sample has hundreds of thousands of distinct CDR3 sequences, more than 6.5% seen once. Germline assignment: CDR1 DFQATT and CDR2 SNEGSKA (reference sequence). This CDR3 is built from 13 residues. Between the trimmed V and J ends, which lost 2 bases and 2 bases, there was a span of 9 bases. The same specimen was also included in a second study, on yellow fever vaccine responses in identical twins.

Sequencing was done on a sample of PBMCs. The origin of this receptor is a woman between 18 and 30 years old in good health. The V gene is TRBV20-1, the J gene TRBJ2-5; D gene unclear. CDR3 DNA sequence: TGCAGTGCTAGACCCCCCTCACAAGAGACCCAGTACTTC. Amino acids: CSARPPSQETQYF.